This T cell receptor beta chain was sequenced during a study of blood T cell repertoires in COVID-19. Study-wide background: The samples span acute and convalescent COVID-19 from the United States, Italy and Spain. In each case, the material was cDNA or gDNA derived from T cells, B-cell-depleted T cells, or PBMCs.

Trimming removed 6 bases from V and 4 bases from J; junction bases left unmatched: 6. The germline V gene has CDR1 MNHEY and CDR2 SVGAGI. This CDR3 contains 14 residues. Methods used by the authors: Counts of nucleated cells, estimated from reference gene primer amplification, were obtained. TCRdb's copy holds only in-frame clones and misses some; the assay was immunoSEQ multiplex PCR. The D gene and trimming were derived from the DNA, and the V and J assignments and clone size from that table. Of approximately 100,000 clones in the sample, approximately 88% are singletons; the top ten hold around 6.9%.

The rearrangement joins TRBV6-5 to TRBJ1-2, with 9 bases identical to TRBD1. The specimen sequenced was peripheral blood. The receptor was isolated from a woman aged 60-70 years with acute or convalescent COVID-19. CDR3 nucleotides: TGTGCCAGCAGGGCCGGGGACAGGGTCTATGGCTACACCTTC. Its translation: CASRAGDRVYGYTF.